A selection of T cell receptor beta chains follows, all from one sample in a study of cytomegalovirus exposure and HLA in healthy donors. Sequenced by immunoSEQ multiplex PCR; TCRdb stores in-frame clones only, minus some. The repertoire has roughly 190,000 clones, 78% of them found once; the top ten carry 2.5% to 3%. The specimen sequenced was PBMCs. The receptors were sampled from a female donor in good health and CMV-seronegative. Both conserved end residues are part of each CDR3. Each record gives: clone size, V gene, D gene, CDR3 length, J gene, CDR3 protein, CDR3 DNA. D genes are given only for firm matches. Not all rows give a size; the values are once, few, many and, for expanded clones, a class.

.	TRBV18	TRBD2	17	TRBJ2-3	CASSPVTSGGAMNTQYF	TGTGCCAGCTCCCCGGTTACTAGCGGGGGGGCCATGAATACGCAGTATTTT
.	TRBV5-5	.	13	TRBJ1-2	CASSWTETYGYTF	TGTGCCAGCAGCTGGACAGAGACATATGGCTACACCTTC
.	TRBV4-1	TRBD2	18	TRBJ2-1	CASSQGGPGGKLANEQFF	TGCGCCAGCAGCCAAGGGGGACCGGGAGGGAAATTGGCAAATGAGCAGTTCTTC
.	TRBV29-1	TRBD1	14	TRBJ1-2	CSVLDRGPLYGYTF	TGCAGCGTTCTGGACAGGGGGCCCCTCTATGGCTACACCTTC
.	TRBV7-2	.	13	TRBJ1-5	CASSIRFEGAQHF	TGTGCCAGCAGCATACGCTTCGAGGGGGCCCAGCATTTT
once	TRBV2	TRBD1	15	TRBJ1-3	CASSEGTGAGNTIYF	TGTGCCAGCAGTGAGGGGACAGGGGCTGGAAACACCATATATTTT
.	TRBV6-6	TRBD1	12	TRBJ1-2	CASSHRGPGYTF	TGTGCCAGCAGCCACAGGGGGCCTGGCTACACCTTC
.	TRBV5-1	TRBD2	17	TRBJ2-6	CASSLAGLVSGANVLTF	TGCGCCAGCAGTTTGGCCGGACTAGTGAGTGGGGCCAACGTCCTGACTTTC
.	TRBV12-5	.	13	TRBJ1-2	CASGIQTLYGYTF	TGTGCTAGTGGCATACAGACACTCTATGGCTACACCTTC
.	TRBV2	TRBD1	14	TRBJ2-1	CASSGQGTYNEQFF	TGTGCCAGTAGTGGACAGGGGACGTACAATGAGCAGTTCTTC
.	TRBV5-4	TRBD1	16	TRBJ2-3	CASSTRQGSATDTQYF	TGTGCCAGCAGCACCAGACAGGGGTCTGCCACAGATACGCAGTATTTT
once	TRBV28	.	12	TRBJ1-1	CASSLRHLGAFF	TGTGCCAGCAGTCTACGACATTTGGGAGCTTTCTTT
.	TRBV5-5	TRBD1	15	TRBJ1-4	CASTQSGGYNEKLFF	TGTGCCAGCACCCAGTCAGGGGGCTACAATGAAAAACTGTTTTTT
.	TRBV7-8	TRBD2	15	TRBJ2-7	CASSLRRGALYEQYF	TGTGCCAGCAGCTTAAGGCGGGGGGCCTTATACGAGCAGTACTTC
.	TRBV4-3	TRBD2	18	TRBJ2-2	CASSQDRLAGVNTGELFF	TGCGCCAGCAGCCAAGATCGACTAGCGGGAGTCAACACCGGGGAGCTGTTTTTT
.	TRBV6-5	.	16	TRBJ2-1	CASSYSGSSHNNEQFF	TGTGCCAGCAGTTACTCGGGCAGTAGTCACAACAATGAGCAGTTCTTC
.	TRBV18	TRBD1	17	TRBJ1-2	CASSPRQGAQANYGYTF	TGTGCCAGCTCACCAAGACAGGGGGCGCAGGCTAACTATGGCTACACCTTC
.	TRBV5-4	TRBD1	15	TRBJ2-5	CASSLGQPTQETQYF	TGTGCCAGCAGTTTGGGACAGCCGACCCAAGAGACCCAGTACTTC
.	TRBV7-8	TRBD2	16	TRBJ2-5	CASSFGTSGTQETQYF	TGTGCCAGCAGCTTCGGGACTAGCGGAACCCAAGAGACCCAGTACTTC
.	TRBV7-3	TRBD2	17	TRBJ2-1	CASSSVGVAGGFSEQFF	TGTGCCAGCAGCTCCGTCGGGGTAGCGGGAGGGTTCAGTGAGCAGTTCTTC
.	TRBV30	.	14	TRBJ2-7	CAWTFLRGYYEQYF	TGTGCCTGGACTTTCCTCAGGGGTTACTACGAGCAGTACTTC
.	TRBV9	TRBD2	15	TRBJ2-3	CASSVGGRDTDTQYF	TGTGCCAGCAGCGTAGGGGGGAGGGACACAGATACGCAGTATTTT
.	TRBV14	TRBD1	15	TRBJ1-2	CASSQRNRGFDGYTF	TGTGCCAGCAGCCAACGAAACAGGGGGTTCGATGGCTACACCTTC
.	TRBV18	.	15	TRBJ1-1	CASSPPAPLNTEAFF	TGTGCCAGCTCACCACCGGCTCCGCTGAACACTGAAGCTTTCTTT
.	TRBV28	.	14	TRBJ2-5	CASTVPNGGETQYF	TGTGCCAGCACCGTCCCCAACGGGGGAGAGACCCAGTACTTC
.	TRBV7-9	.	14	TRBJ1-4	CASSPGGGDEKLFF	TGTGCCAGCAGCCCCGGGGGGGGCGATGAAAAACTGTTTTTT
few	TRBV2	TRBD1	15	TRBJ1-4	CASRSQGAISEKLFF	TGTGCCAGCAGGTCACAGGGGGCGATAAGTGAAAAACTGTTTTTT
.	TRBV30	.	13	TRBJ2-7	CAWTLEEYYEQYF	TGTGCCTGGACCCTCGAGGAGTACTACGAGCAGTACTTC
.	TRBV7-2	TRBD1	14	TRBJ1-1	CASSSRTGDTEAFF	TGTGCCAGCAGCTCCCGGACAGGGGACACTGAAGCTTTCTTT
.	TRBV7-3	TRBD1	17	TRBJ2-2	CASTQGSGQGGTGELFF	TGTGCCAGCACCCAAGGTTCTGGACAGGGGGGTACCGGGGAGCTGTTTTTT
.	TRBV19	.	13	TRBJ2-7	CASSRAQGHEQYF	TGTGCCAGTAGTAGGGCCCAGGGGCACGAGCAGTACTTC
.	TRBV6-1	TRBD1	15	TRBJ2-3	CASSEGQGNTDTQYF	TGTGCCAGCAGTGAAGGACAGGGAAACACAGATACGCAGTATTTT
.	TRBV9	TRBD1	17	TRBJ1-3	CASSDRDSIWSGNTIYF	TGTGCCAGCAGTGACCGGGACAGCATCTGGTCTGGAAACACCATATATTTT
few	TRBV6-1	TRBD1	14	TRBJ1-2	CASSTRTGLGGYTF	TGTGCCAGCAGTACCCGGACAGGTTTGGGGGGCTACACCTTC
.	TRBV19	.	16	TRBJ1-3	CASSIAGLSSGNTIYF	TGTGCCAGTAGTATAGCAGGACTCAGCTCTGGAAACACCATATATTTT
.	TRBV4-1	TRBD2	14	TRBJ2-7	CASSQTSGAYEQYF	TGCGCCAGCAGCCAAACTAGCGGAGCCTACGAGCAGTACTTC
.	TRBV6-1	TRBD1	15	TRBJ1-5	CASSEGWTGNQPQHF	TGTGCCAGCAGTGAGGGTTGGACAGGTAATCAGCCCCAGCATTTT
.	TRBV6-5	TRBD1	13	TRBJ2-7	CASSHTGAGEQYF	TGTGCCAGCAGCCACACAGGGGCCGGCGAGCAGTACTTC
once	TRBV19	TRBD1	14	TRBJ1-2	CASSIPGTGYGYTF	TGTGCCAGTAGTATTCCCGGGACAGGGTATGGCTACACCTTC
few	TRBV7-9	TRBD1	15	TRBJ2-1	CASSLGDRRYNEQFF	TGTGCCAGCAGCTTAGGGGACAGGCGATACAATGAGCAGTTCTTC
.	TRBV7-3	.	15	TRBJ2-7	CASSLIGGPIYEQYF	TGTGCCAGCAGCTTAATAGGCGGGCCGATCTACGAGCAGTACTTC
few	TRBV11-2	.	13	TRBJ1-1	CASSVLRNTEAFF	TGTGCCAGCAGCGTGCTACGTAACACTGAAGCTTTCTTT
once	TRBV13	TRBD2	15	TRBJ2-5	CASSSGVSSGETQYF	TGTGCCAGCAGCTCCGGAGTCTCTAGCGGAGAGACCCAGTACTTC